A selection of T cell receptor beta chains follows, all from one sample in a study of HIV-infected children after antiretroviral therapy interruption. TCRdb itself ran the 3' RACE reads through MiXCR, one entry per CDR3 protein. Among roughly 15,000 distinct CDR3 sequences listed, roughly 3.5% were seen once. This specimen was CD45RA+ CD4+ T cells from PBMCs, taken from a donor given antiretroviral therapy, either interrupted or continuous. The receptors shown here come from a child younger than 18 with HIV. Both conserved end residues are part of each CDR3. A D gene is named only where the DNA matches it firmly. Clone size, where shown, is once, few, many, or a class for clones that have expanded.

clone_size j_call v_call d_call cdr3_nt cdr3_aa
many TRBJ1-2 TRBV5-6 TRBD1 TGTGCCAGCAGCCACACCCTTACAGGGGAAAAGGAAGGCTACACCTTC CASSHTLTGEKEGYTF
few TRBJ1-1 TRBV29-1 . TGCAGCGTTGTAGGAGGAGGACCTGAAGCTTTCTTT CSVVGGGPEAFF
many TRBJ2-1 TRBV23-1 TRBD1 TGTGCCAGCAGTCGACAGGGGGTTGCTGAGCAGTTCTTC CASSRQGVAEQFF
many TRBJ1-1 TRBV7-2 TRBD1 TGTGCCAGCAGCCAGCTCTCAGGGGGAGGGACTGAAGCTTTCTTT CASSQLSGGGTEAFF
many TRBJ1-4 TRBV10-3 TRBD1 TGTGCCATCGGGACAGGGGGCCTCGAGGAAAAACTGTTTTTT CAIGTGGLEEKLFF
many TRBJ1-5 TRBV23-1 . TGCGCCAGCAGTCCCCCCGGGGAGCCCCAGCATTTT CASSPPGEPQHF
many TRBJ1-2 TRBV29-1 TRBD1 TGCAGCATTGGAGGGGGCTCGTACTATGGCTACACCTTC CSIGGGSYYGYTF
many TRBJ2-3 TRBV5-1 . TGCGCCAGCAGCTTGGCGGGGGCCTCCACAGATACGCAGTATTTT CASSLAGASTDTQYF
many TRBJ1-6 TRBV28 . TGTGCCAGCACGGTGGCAGGCGTCCAGGGCCCTAATTCACCCCTCCACTTT CASTVAGVQGPNSPLHF
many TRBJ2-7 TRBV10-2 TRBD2 TGCGCCAGCAGTGAGTTGGGGGGGGGGTACGAGCAGTACTTC CASSELGGGYEQYF
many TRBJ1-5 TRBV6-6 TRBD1 TGTGCCAGCGGTCTGAGGACAGGGGGAGTCAATCAGCCCCAGCATTTT CASGLRTGGVNQPQHF
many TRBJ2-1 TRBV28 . TGTGCCAGCAGTCGCGTCTTACGGGGCTACAATGAGCAGTTCTTC CASSRVLRGYNEQFF
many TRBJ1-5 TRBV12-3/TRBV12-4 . TGTGCCAGCAGTACCCGCGGGGCCCAGCATTTT CASSTRGAQHF
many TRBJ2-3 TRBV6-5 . TGTGCCAGCAGCCTCCAAAATACGCAGTATTTT CASSLQNTQYF
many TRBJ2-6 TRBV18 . TGTGCCAGCTCAAACAGGGCTTCTGGGGCCAACGTCCTGACTTTC CASSNRASGANVLTF
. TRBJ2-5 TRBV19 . TGTGCCAGCAGTAGGGGGGGGGAAGACACCCAGTACTTT CASSRGGEDTQYF
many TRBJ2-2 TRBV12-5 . TGTGCTAGTGGTTCCTTCACCGGGGAGCTGTTTTTT CASGSFTGELFF
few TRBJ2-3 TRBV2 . TGTGCCAGCAGCTTACCTGGGGAGAGTGCAGAAACGCTGTATTTT CASSLPGESAETLYF
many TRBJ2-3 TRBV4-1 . TGCGCCAGCAGCCAGTCGGGACTGAAGAACACAGATACGCAGTATTTT CASSQSGLKNTDTQYF
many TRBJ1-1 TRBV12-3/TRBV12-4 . TGTGCCAGCAGTGGTCCTGGGGAGGGGACTGAAGCTTTCTTT CASSGPGEGTEAFF
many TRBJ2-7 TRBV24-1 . TGTGCCACCTCGGAGCCCCGCGGAAAGCAGTACTTC CATSEPRGKQYF
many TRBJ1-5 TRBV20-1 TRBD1 TGCAGTGCTAGAGATAGAACAGGGGGCTTTGGTCAGCCCCAGCATTTT CSARDRTGGFGQPQHF
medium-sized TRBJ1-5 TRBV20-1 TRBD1 TGCAGTGCTAGAGATCGGACAGGGGGTCAGCCCCAGCATTTT CSARDRTGGQPQHF
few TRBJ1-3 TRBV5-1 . TGCGCCAGCAGCTTGGGAGGGTCTGGAAACACCATATATTTT CASSLGGSGNTIYF
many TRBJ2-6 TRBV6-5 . TGTGCCAGCAGTTACTCGGGCAGGCAAGGGGCCAACGTCCTGACTTTC CASSYSGRQGANVLTF
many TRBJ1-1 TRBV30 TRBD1 TGTGCCTGGAGTCTTGGGACAGGGTGCACAGAAGTCTTCTTT CAWSLGTGCTEVFF
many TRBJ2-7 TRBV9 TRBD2 TGTGCCAGCAGCGTAGATTTGACTAGCGGGTCCTACGAGCAGTACTTC CASSVDLTSGSYEQYF
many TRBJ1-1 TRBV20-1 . TGCAGTGCTAGAGATCTACTATCTGAAGCTTTCTTT CSARDLLSEAFF
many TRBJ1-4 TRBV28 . TGTGCCAGCGCAGGGCGTTCTAATGAAAAACTGTTTTTT CASAGRSNEKLFF
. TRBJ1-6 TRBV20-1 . TGCAGTGCGCTAGGATATTTTATCGGGACGGGGGTGAACAATTCACCCCTCCACTTT CSALGYFIGTGVNNSPLHF
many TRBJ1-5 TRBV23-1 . TGCGCCAGCAGTAGTGGGCAGGTTCGGAATCAGCCCCAGCATTTT CASSSGQVRNQPQHF
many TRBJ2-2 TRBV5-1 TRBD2 TGCGCCAGCAGCTTTGGGGGGGAGAACACCGGGGAGCTGTTTTTT CASSFGGENTGELFF
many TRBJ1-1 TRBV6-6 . TGTGCCACCAGGGAACAGGGAGGAACTGAAGCTTTCTTT CATREQGGTEAFF
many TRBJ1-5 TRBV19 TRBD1 TGTGCCAGTAGTATATCGACAGGGATGGATCAGCCCCAGCATTTT CASSISTGMDQPQHF
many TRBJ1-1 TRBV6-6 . TGTGCCAGCGGTGATGCACCCCTAAACACAGAAGTCTTCTTT CASGDAPLNTEVFF
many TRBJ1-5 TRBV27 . TGTGCCAGCAGTTCGGGGCAGCCATTTCAGCCCCAGCATTTT CASSSGQPFQPQHF
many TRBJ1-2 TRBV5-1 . TGCGCCAGCAGCCCCGGACAGACGCATGGCTACACCTTC CASSPGQTHGYTF
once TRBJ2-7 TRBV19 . TGTGCCAGTAGTATTCCGGGGTCCTACGAGCAGTACTTC CASSIPGSYEQYF
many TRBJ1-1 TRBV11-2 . TGTGCCAGCAGCCCATTAAGTCCCAGCCGAAAGGCTGAAGCTTTCTTT CASSPLSPSRKAEAFF
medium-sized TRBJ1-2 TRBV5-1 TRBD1 TGCGCCAGCAGCTTTCAAGTGCAGGGGGCGAACTATGGCTACACCTTC CASSFQVQGANYGYTF
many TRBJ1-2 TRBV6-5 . TGTGCCAGCAGTTACGGGCCGCTAAACTATGGCTACACCTTC CASSYGPLNYGYTF
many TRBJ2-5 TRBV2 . TGTGCCAGCAGTGAAGCGCGAGGGAGGTACCCGGCCCAGTACTTC CASSEARGRYPAQYF
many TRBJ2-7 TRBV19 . TGTGCCAGCAGTATAGACTGGGGGGCCTATGAACAGTACTTC CASSIDWGAYEQYF
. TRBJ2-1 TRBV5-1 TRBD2 TGCGCCAGCAGCTTGGGGGGACTAGCCGCCAATGAGCAGTTCTTC CASSLGGLAANEQFF
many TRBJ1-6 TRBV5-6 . TGTGCCAGCAGCTTGCCTGGGGACGAGAGAATGGCCCTCCACTTT CASSLPGDERMALHF